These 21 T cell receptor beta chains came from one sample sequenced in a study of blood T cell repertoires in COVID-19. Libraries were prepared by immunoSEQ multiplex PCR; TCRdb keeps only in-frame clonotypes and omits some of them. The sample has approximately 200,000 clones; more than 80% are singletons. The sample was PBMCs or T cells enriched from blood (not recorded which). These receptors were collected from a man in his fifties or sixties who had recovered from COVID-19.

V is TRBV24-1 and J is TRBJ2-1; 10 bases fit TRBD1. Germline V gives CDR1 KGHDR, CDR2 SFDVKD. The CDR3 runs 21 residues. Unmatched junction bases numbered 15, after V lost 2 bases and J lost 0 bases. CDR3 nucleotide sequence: TGTGCCACCAGTGATTCGGGTTTTGGGGACAGGGGTTCTAGCTCCTACAATGAGCAGTTCTTC. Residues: CATSDSGFGDRGSSSYNEQFF.

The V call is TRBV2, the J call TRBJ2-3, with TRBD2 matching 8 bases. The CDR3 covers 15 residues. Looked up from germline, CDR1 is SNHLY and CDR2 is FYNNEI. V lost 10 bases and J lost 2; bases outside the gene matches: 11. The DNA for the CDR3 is TGTGCCACGCGCCGACTAGCGAGTAACACAGATACGCAGTATTTT. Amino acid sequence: CATRRLASNTDTQYF.

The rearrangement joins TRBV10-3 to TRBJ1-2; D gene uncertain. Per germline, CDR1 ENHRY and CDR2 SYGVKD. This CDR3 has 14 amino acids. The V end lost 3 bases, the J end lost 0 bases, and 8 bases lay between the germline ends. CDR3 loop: CAISEKGANYGYTF. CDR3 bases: TGTGCCATCAGTGAAAAGGGAGCTAACTATGGCTACACCTTC.

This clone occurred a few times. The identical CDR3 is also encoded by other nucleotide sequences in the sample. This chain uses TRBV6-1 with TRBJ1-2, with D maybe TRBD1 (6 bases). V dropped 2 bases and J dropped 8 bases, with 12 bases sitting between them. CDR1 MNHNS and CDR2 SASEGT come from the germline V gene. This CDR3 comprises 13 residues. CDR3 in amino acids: CASSELAGVGYTF. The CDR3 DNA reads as TGTGCCAGCAGTGAACTCGCAGGGGTCGGCTACACCTTC.

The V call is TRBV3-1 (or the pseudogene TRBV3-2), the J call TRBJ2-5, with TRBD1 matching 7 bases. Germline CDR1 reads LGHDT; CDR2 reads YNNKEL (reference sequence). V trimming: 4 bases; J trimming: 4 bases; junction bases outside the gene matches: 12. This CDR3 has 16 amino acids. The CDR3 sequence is CASSPRVGQVGETQYF. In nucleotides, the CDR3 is TGTGCCAGCAGCCCGAGAGTCGGACAGGTCGGAGAGACCCAGTACTTC.

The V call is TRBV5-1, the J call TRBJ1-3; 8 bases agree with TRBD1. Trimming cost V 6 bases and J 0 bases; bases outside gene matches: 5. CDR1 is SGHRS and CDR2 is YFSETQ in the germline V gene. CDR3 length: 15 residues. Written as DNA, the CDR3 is TGCGCCAGCAACCGGACAGGGACCTCTGGAAACACCATATATTTT. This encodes CASNRTGTSGNTIYF.

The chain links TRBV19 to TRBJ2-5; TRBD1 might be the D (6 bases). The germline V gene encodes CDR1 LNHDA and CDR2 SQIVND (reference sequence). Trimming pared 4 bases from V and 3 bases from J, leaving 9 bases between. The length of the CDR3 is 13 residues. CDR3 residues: CASSTDRKETQYF. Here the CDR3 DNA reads TGTGCCAGTAGTACCGACAGGAAAGAGACCCAGTACTTC.

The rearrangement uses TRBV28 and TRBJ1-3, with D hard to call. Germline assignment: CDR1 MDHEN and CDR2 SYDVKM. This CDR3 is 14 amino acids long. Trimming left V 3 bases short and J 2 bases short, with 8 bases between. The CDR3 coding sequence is TGTGCCAGCAGTTTGGTAGATCCTGGAAACACCATATATTTT. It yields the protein CASSLVDPGNTIYF. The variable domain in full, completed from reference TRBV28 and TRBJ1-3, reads DVKVTQSSRYLVKRTGEKVFLECVQDMDHENMFWYRQDPGLGLRLIYFSYDVKMKEKGDIPEGYSVSREKKERFSLILESASTNQTSMYLCASSLVDPGNTIYFGEGSWLTVV.

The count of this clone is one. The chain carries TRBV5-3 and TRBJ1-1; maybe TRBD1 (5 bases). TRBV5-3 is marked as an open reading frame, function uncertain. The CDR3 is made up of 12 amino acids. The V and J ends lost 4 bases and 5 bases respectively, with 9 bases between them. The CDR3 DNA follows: TGTGCCAGAAGCCTACGACAGACTGAAGCTTTCTTT. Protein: CARSLRQTEAFF.

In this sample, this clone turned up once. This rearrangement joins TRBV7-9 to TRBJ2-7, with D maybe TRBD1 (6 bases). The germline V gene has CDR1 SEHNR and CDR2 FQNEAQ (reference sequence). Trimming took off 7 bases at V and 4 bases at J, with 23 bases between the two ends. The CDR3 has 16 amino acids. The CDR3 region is CASTPPGTGSVYEQYF. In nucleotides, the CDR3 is TGTGCCAGCACCCCACCAGGTACAGGGTCCGTGTACGAGCAGTACTTC.

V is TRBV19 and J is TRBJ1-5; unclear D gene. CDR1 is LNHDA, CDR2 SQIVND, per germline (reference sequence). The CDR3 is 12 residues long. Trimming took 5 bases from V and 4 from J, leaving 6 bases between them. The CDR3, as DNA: TGTGCCAGTAGTCCCTCTAATCAGCCCCAGCATTTT. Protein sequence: CASSPSNQPQHF.

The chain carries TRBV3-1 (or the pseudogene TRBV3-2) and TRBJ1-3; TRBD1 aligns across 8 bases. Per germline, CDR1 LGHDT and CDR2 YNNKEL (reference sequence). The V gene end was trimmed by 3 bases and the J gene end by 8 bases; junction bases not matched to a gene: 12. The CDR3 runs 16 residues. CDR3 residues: CASSHAGTGRLDTIYF. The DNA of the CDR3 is TGTGCCAGCAGCCACGCCGGGACAGGACGTCTCGACACCATATATTTT.

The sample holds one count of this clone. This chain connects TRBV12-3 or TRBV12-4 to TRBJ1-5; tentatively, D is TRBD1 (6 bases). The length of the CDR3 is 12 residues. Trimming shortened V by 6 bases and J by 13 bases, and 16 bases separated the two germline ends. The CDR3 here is CASSQGGIAQHF. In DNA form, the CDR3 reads TGTGCCAGCAGCCAAGGGGGAATCGCTCAGCATTTT.

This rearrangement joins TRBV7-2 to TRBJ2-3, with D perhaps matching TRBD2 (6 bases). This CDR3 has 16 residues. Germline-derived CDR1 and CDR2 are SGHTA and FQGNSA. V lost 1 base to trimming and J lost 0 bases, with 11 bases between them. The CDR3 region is CASSLVGGVSTDTQYF. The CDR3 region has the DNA TGTGCCAGCAGCTTAGTAGGCGGGGTTAGCACAGATACGCAGTATTTT.

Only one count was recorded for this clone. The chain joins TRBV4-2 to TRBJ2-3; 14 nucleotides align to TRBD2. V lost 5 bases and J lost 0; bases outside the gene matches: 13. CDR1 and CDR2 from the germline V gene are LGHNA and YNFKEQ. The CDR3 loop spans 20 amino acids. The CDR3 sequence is CASSERPGLAGDRSTDTQYF. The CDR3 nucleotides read TGTGCCAGCAGCGAGAGACCGGGACTAGCGGGGGATCGTAGCACAGATACGCAGTATTTT.

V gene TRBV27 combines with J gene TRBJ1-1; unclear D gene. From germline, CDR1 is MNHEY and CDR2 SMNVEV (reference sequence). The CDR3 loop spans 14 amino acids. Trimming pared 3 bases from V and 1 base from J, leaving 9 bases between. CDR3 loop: CASSFFGRNTEAFF. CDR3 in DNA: TGTGCCAGCAGTTTCTTCGGGAGGAACACTGAAGCTTTCTTT.

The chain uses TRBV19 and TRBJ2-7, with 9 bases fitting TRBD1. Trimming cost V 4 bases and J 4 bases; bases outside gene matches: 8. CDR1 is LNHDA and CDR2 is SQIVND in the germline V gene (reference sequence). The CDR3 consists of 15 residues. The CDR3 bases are TGTGCCAGTAGTAAGGGGACAGGGTGGACTTACGAGCAGTACTTC. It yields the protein CASSKGTGWTYEQYF.

The CDR3 DNA is TGTGCCAGTAGTAAGGGACATAACTCCTACGAGCAGTACTTC. It yields the protein CASSKGHNSYEQYF. The V and J genes are TRBV19 and TRBJ2-7, with D tentatively TRBD1 (6 bases). Germline values: CDR1 LNHDA, CDR2 SQIVND (reference sequence). The germline V and J ends were trimmed by 4 bases and 0 bases, with 10 bases remaining between them. The CDR3 contains 14 residues.

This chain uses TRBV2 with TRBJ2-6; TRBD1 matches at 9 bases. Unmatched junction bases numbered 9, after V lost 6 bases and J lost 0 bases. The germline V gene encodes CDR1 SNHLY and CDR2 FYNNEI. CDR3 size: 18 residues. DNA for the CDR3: TGTGCCAGCAGAGGTAACAGGGGGCGAGGCTCTGGGGCCAACGTCCTGACTTTC. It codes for CASRGNRGRGSGANVLTF. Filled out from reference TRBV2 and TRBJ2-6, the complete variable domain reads EPEVTQTPSHQVTQMGQEVILRCVPISNHLYFYWYRQILGQKVEFLVSFYNNEISEKSEIFDDQFSVERPDGSNFTLKIRSTKLEDSAMYFCASRGNRGRGSGANVLTFGAGSRLTVL.

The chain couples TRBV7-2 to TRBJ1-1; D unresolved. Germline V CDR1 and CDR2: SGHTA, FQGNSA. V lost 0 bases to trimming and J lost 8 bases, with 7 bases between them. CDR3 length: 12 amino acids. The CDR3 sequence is CASSLAGREAFF. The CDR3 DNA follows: TGTGCCAGCAGCTTAGCGGGCAGAGAAGCTTTCTTT. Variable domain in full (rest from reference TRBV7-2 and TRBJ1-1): GAGVSQSPSNKVTEKGKDVELRCDPISGHTALYWYRQSLGQGLEFLIYFQGNSAPDKSGLPSDRFSAERTGGSVSTLTIQRTQQEDSAVYLCASSLAGREAFFGQGTRLTVV.

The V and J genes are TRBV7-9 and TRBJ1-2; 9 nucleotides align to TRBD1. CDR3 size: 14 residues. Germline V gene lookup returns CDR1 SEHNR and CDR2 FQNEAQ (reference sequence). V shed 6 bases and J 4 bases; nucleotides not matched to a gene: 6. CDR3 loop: CASSSTGGSYGYTF. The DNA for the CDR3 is TGTGCCAGCAGTTCTACAGGGGGCAGCTATGGCTACACCTTC.